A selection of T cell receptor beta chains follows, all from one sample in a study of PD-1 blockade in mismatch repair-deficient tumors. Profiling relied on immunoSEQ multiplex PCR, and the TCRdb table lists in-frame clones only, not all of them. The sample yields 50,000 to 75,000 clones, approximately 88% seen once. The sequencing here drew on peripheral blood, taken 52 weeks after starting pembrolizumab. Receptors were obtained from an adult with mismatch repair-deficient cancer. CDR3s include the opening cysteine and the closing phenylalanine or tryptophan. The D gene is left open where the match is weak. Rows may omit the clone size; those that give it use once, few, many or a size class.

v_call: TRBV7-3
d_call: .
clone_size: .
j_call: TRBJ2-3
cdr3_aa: CASARGVSRTDTQYF
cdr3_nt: TGTGCCAGTGCGAGGGGGGTCTCACGCACAGATACGCAGTATTTT

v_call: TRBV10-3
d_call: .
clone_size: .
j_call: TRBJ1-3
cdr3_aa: CAITGDSGNTIYF
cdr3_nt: TGTGCCATCACCGGGGACTCTGGAAACACCATATATTTT

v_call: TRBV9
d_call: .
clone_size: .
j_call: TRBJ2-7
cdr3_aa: CASSVGYSGSYEQYF
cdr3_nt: TGTGCCAGCAGCGTAGGTTACAGCGGGTCCTACGAGCAGTACTTC

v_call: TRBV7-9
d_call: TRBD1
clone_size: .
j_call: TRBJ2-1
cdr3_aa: CASSPRGDRGYNEQFF
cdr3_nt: TGTGCCAGCAGCCCCAGGGGAGACAGGGGGTACAATGAGCAGTTCTTC

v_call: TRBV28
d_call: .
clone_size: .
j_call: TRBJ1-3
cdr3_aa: CASSLLQGPGNTIYF
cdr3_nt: TGTGCCAGCAGTCTCCTACAGGGACCTGGAAACACCATATATTTT

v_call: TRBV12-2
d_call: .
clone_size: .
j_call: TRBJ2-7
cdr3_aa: CASRDRTGLEEQYF
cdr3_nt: TGTGCAAGTCGCGACCGGACTGGTTTGGAAGAGCAGTACTTC

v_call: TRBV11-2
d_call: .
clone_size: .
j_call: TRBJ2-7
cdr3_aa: CASSLEGGGYEQYF
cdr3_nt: TGTGCCAGCAGCTTAGAGGGGGGCGGCTACGAGCAGTACTTC

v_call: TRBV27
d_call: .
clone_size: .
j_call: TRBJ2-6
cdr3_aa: CASSPSGANVLTF
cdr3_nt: TGTGCCAGCAGTCCCTCTGGGGCCAACGTCCTGACTTTC

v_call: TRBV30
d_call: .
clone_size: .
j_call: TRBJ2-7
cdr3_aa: CAWRIGTGTYEQYF
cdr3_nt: TGTGCCTGGAGGATAGGGACTGGGACCTACGAGCAGTACTTC

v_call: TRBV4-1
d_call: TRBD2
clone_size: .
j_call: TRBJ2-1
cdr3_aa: CASSRSGMGYNEQFF
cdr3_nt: TGCGCCAGCAGTCGGAGCGGGATGGGCTACAATGAGCAGTTCTTC

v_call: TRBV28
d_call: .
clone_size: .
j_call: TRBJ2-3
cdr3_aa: CASSFHRLEGAGDTQYF
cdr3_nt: TGTGCCAGCAGTTTTCATCGCTTGGAGGGGGCAGGAGATACGCAGTATTTT

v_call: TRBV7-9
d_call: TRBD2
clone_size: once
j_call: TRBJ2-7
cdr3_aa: CASSLGTSGYYEQYF
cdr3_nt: TGTGCCAGCAGCTTAGGGACTAGCGGTTACTACGAGCAGTACTTC

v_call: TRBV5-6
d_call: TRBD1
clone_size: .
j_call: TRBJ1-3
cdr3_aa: CASSSLGQMGTDSGNTIYF
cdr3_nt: TGTGCCAGCAGCTCACTGGGACAGATGGGGACGGACTCTGGAAACACCATATATTTT

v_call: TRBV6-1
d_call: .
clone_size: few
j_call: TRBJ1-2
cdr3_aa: CASSEAPTAQPDGYTF
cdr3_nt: TGTGCCAGCAGTGAAGCCCCTACCGCACAGCCGGATGGCTACACCTTC

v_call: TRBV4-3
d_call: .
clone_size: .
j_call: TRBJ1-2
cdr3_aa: CASSQERGTNGYTF
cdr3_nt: TGCGCCAGCAGCCAAGAACGGGGGACGAATGGCTACACCTTC

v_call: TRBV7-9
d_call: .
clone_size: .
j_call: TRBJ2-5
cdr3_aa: CASSSNSGWETQYF
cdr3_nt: TGTGCCAGCAGCTCAAATTCAGGGTGGGAGACCCAGTACTTC